A selection of T cell receptor beta chains follows, all from one sample in a study of blood T cell repertoires in COVID-19. Repertoires were generated with immunoSEQ multiplex PCR, while TCRdb's copy carries only in-frame clones and drops some. This sample has around 71,000 clones, with more than 75% found just once. The sample taken for sequencing was peripheral blood. All receptors come from a woman aged 60 to 75 with acute or convalescent COVID-19. The CDR3 runs from the conserved cysteine through the conserved F or W. A D gene is named only where the DNA matches it firmly. For some rows the clone size is stated as once, few or many, or as a class when expanded; others skip it.

v_gene	abundance	j_gene	d_gene	CDR3nt	CDR3aa
TRBV29-1	-	TRBJ1-2	TRBD1	TGCAGCGTTGTGGGACAGGGTCCCCCTTATGGCTACACCTTC	CSVVGQGPPYGYTF
TRBV5-5	few	TRBJ2-5	-	TGTGCCAGCAGCTTGTTAGCCGCCCGTGGCGGAACACAAGAGACCCAGTACTTC	CASSLLAARGGTQETQYF
TRBV5-1	few	TRBJ2-3	TRBD1	TGCGCCAGCAGCTCAGGACAGGGGGTTACAGATACGCAGTATTTT	CASSSGQGVTDTQYF
TRBV2	-	TRBJ2-5	-	TGTGCCAGCAAGGTCGGGGTTGAAGAGACCCAGTACTTC	CASKVGVEETQYF
TRBV28	-	TRBJ1-5	TRBD1	TGTGCCAGCAGGCAAGCGCCGGGACAGGGCGCCCCGGATCAGCCCCAGCATTTT	CASRQAPGQGAPDQPQHF
TRBV5-4	once	TRBJ2-7	TRBD2	TGTGCCAGCAGGGCTAGCGGGGGGGCCTTTCGGGTTTACGAGCAGTACTTC	CASRASGGAFRVYEQYF
TRBV14	-	TRBJ1-2	-	TGTGCCAGCAGCCAAGACGTCGGGACAAGCCGGGGCTACACCTTC	CASSQDVGTSRGYTF
TRBV13	-	TRBJ1-5	-	TGTGCCAGCAGCTTTAACAGGGAGCGCGGTCAGCCCCAGCATTTT	CASSFNRERGQPQHF
TRBV3-1/TRBV3-2	-	TRBJ2-5	-	TGTGCCAGCAGCCAAGATCCGGGCAGGGGAGGGTCAATAGAGACCCAGTACTTC	CASSQDPGRGGSIETQYF
TRBV6-2/TRBV6-3	-	TRBJ1-1	-	TGTGCCAGCAGCCCTGGCGGAGGAGTGGCTGAAGCTTTCTTT	CASSPGGGVAEAFF
TRBV5-6	-	TRBJ2-2	TRBD2	TGTGCCAGCAGTCTTACTAGCGGAACGAACACCGGGGAGCTGTTTTTT	CASSLTSGTNTGELFF
TRBV19	-	TRBJ1-5	TRBD1	TGTGCCACCTCAGCAGGGACAGGAGACAATAGCAATCAGCCCCAGCATTTT	CATSAGTGDNSNQPQHF
TRBV27	once	TRBJ2-1	TRBD2	TGTGCCAGCCGGCTAGCGGGAGATGGAAATGAGCAGTTCTTC	CASRLAGDGNEQFF
TRBV4-2	-	TRBJ1-1	-	TGTGCCAGCAGCCCCCTGGGGCAGCCGACCGGGGAAGCTTTCTTT	CASSPLGQPTGEAFF
TRBV28	-	TRBJ1-6	TRBD1	TGTGCCAGCAGCCCGGGACAGACTAATTCACCCCTCCACTTT	CASSPGQTNSPLHF
TRBV6-6	-	TRBJ2-1	TRBD1	TGTGCCAGCAGTTCTGGGACAGTGAACAATGAGCAGTTCTTC	CASSSGTVNNEQFF
TRBV4-3	-	TRBJ2-3	-	TGCGCCAGCAGCCAAGGTTTCGGTCTAGAGAGCACAGATACGCAGTATTTT	CASSQGFGLESTDTQYF
TRBV4-2	few	TRBJ2-5	TRBD2	TGTGCCAGCAGCCAAGATCAAGTTCAGGCGGGACTAGCGGGAGTAGAGACCCAGTACTTC	CASSQDQVQAGLAGVETQYF
TRBV6-1	-	TRBJ2-6	TRBD1	TGTGCCAGCAGTGGACAGGGAGAATCTGGGGCCAACGTCCTGACTTTC	CASSGQGESGANVLTF
TRBV6-5	-	TRBJ1-2	-	TGTGCCAGCAGTTCAGGGGCGACTAACTATGGCTACACCTTC	CASSSGATNYGYTF
TRBV27	-	TRBJ2-7	-	TGTGCCAGCAGTTCCGCTTCCGGGGAGCAGTACTTC	CASSSASGEQYF
TRBV29-1	-	TRBJ2-1	-	TGCAGCGTTAGGGGGTTTCAGCAAGGTGAGCAGTTCTTC	CSVRGFQQGEQFF
TRBV7-6	-	TRBJ2-5	-	TGTGCCAGCAGCTTAGAAAGTGCCAGAAGAAGACAAGAGACCCAGTACTTC	CASSLESARRRQETQYF
TRBV29-1	-	TRBJ2-5	TRBD1	TGCAGCTTCATAGGACAGGGGGTCTTTGTTGACAAAGAGACCCAGTACTTC	CSFIGQGVFVDKETQYF
TRBV6-2/TRBV6-3	-	TRBJ2-3	TRBD2	TGTGCCAGCAGTTATTTAGGACTAGCGGGAGTAGGAGATACGCAGTATTTT	CASSYLGLAGVGDTQYF
TRBV5-1	-	TRBJ2-1	-	TGCGCCAGCAGCGAGGACCGGGACTCCAGTGAGCAGTTCTTC	CASSEDRDSSEQFF
TRBV15	-	TRBJ2-7	TRBD1	TGTGCCACCAGCCGGAGGACAGGGGTGGCCTACGAGCAGTACTTC	CATSRRTGVAYEQYF
TRBV30	-	TRBJ2-5	TRBD2	TGTGCCTGGAGTCAGGCCGGACTAGTCAGCGAGACCCAGTACTTC	CAWSQAGLVSETQYF
TRBV28	-	TRBJ1-5	-	TGTGCCAGCAGTTTGCCGACTCAGGACATATTCAGTCAGCCCCAGCATTTT	CASSLPTQDIFSQPQHF
TRBV4-2	-	TRBJ2-2	-	TGTGCCAGCAGCCGCAGAAGTGCGTTAAACGGGGCCGGGGAGCTGTTTTTT	CASSRRSALNGAGELFF
TRBV5-3	-	TRBJ1-3	-	TGTGCCAGAAGCTCAGGTTGGCGGGGTTTGAACACCATATATTTT	CARSSGWRGLNTIYF
TRBV2	-	TRBJ1-4	TRBD1	TGTGCCAGCAGTGAAGCGCAAGGGACAGGGGAAAAACTGTTTTTT	CASSEAQGTGEKLFF
TRBV5-1	few	TRBJ1-6	-	TGCGCCAGCAGGGACAGTACGAATTCACCCCTCCACTTT	CASRDSTNSPLHF
TRBV28	once	TRBJ1-1	-	TGTGCCAGCAGCCGGAGCCGGAACACTGAAGCTTTCTTT	CASSRSRNTEAFF
TRBV11-2	-	TRBJ1-2	TRBD1	TGTGCCAGCAGCCCAGGGACAGGGGGGCCCTACTATGGCTACACCTTC	CASSPGTGGPYYGYTF
TRBV19	-	TRBJ2-1	TRBD2	TGTGCCAGTAGTCCTCGGCTAGCGGGGGGTCCCTCCTACAATGAGCAGTTCTTC	CASSPRLAGGPSYNEQFF
TRBV28	-	TRBJ2-2	TRBD1	TGTGCCAGCAGTCCGCCGGACAGGGCGAACACCGGGGAGCTGTTTTTT	CASSPPDRANTGELFF
TRBV5-1	-	TRBJ2-5	-	TGCGCCAGCAGGGGAGATACTAATCAAGAGACCCAGTACTTC	CASRGDTNQETQYF
TRBV18	-	TRBJ1-1	-	TGTGCCAGCTCACCAAAGGAAGGAGGGGACACTGAAGCTTTCTTT	CASSPKEGGDTEAFF
TRBV11-2	-	TRBJ2-1	-	TGTGCCAGCAGCTTAGGGGGGCAGACCTACAATGAGCAGTTCTTC	CASSLGGQTYNEQFF